What follows describes a single T cell receptor (beta chain). It has no much larger one-base neighbor in the sample; base qualities were not kept. The treatment or condition label, read with the paper, signifies: live attenuated yellow fever vaccine strain. PBMCs were isolated from peripheral blood using a standard Ficoll-Paque protocol. With anti-CD3 and anti-CD8 staining plus a dextramer loaded with the yellow fever NS4B epitope peptide, the researchers sorted epitope-specific CD8 T cells. TriZol was used to extract RNA from bulk PBMCs, CD4 and CD8 fractions, and dextramer-positive and dextramer-negative fractions. This sample stems from a study of T cells after yellow fever vaccination (dated by TCRdb to between 2018 and 2020). As for the study more broadly: Libraries from fractions with low cell numbers were prepared with the SMART-Seq v4 Ultra Low Input RNA kit. Two healthy male donors, one aged 18 to 30 and one aged 30 to 40 years, made up the cohort. Bulk TCR alpha and beta repertoires were sequenced longitudinally to track T-cell clones before and after primary and booster YFV17D yellow fever vaccination. Blood samples were taken at several timepoints before and after primary and secondary immunization, and bulk PBMC replicates and cell subsets were isolated. Study-wide findings and limitations: After the booster, most clones that had expanded after primary vaccination were detected again (approximately 97% of CD4 and around nine tenths of CD8), suggesting broad maintenance of memory. Because the study included only a couple of donors, the extent to which the findings can be generalized is limited. Computational filtering was needed because FACS-sorted repertoires could contain abundant contaminating clonotypes from the bulk population. The secondary T-cell response was found to be weaker but faster than the primary response, with a peak reached on day 5 rather than on day 15. A small fraction of clonotypes showed up in both the CD4 and CD8 compartments, probably as a result of convergent recombination.

Via the germline V gene, CDR1 is SGHRS and CDR2 YFSETQ. Trimmed from V: 5 bases; trimmed from J: 4 bases; junction bases lacking a gene match: 15. The CDR3 starts with the cysteine, ends with the phenylalanine, and has 17 residues. Of the read, only the CDR3 DNA is kept; its 51 bases are in frame from base 1. TCR cDNA was synthesized by 5'RACE template switching, through which a universal primer site and unique molecular identifiers were introduced. cDNA synthesis was primed from both the TCR alpha and TCR beta constant segments. Library amplification involved two PCR steps, and the second step added sample barcodes and sequencing adapters. Sequencing of libraries was performed on Illumina HiSeq 2500 (2x100 bp) or NovaSeq (2x150 bp). Per the original workflow: Reads were demultiplexed and collapsed into UMI consensus sequences with MIGEC, and V(D)J alignment was performed with MiXCR. Vaccine-responding clonotypes were identified with edgeR using replicate PBMC samples, with FDR below 0.01 and a log2 fold change above 5 up to day 15 being required. Each bulk clonotype received a CD4 or CD8 identity based on whether the sequenced CD4 or CD8 repertoire contained that clonotype at higher abundance. A clonotype counted as NS4B-specific if enriched at least 10-fold in dextramer-positive versus dextramer-negative fractions, with CD4-biased clonotypes left out. Starting from the raw public reads, TCRdb applied fastp trimming at Q25, assembled clones with MiXCR and retained in-frame beta chains. CDR3 protein sequences are deduplicated, and each keeps its most common genes and DNA. The V and J calls come from TCRdb's annotation, not from the publication. The table for this sample lists about 45,000 distinct CDR3 sequences; 6% to 7% of them were counted only once. 14% to 15% of the sample belongs to the ten largest clones.

Sample: CD8+ T cells not binding an NS4B(214-222) dextramer, sorted from PBMCs, taken 45 days after the yellow fever booster vaccination. In light of the paper, this sample's cell subset or site label describes: NS4B epitope dextramer-negative CD8 T cells. This chain is built from TRBV5-1 and TRBJ1-1; a stretch of 9 junction bases matches TRBD1. The clonotype originates from a man under 40 who received the YFV17D yellow fever vaccine. In nucleotides, the sequence is TGCGCCAGCAGACCAGTGTCTACAGGGGGCCTGGGCACTGAAGCTTTCTTT. It specifies CASRPVSTGGLGTEAFF.